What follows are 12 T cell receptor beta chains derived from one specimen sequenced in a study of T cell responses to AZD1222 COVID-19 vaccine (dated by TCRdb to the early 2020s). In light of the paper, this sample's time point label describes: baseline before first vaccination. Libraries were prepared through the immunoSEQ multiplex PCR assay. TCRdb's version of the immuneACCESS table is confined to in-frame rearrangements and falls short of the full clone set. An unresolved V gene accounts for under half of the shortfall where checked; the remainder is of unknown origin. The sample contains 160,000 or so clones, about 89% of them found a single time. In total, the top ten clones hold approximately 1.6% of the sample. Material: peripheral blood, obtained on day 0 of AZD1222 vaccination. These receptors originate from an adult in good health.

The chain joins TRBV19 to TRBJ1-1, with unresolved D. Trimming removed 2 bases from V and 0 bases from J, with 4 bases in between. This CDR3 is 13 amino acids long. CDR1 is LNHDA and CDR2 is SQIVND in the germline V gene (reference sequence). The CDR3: CASSINLNTEAFF. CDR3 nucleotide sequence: TGTGCCAGTAGTATAAACCTGAACACTGAAGCTTTCTTT.

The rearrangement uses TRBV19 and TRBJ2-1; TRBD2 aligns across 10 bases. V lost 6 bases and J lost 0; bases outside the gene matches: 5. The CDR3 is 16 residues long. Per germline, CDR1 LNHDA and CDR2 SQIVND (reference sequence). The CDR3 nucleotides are TGTGCCAGTAGCCTCTTAGCGGGGGGCTCCTACAATGAGCAGTTCTTC. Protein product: CASSLLAGGSYNEQFF.

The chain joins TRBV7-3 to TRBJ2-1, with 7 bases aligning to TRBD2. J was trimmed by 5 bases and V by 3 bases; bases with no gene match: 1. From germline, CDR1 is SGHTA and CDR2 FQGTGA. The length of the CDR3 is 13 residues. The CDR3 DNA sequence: TGTGCCAGCAGCTTTCTAGCGGACAATGAGCAGTTCTTC. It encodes CASSFLADNEQFF.

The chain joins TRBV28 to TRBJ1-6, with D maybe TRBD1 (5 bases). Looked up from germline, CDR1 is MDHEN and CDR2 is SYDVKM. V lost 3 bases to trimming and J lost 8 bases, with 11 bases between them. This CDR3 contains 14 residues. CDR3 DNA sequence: TGTGCCAGCAGTTTGCTAGCCAGGGATTCACCCCTCCACTTT. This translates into CASSLLARDSPLHF.

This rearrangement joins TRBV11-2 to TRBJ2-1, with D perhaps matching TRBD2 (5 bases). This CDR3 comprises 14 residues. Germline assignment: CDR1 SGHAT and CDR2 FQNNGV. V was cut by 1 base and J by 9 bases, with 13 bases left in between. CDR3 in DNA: TGTGCCAGCAGCTTAGGTTTTGCGGGTTTTGAGCAGTTCTTC. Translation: CASSLGFAGFEQFF.

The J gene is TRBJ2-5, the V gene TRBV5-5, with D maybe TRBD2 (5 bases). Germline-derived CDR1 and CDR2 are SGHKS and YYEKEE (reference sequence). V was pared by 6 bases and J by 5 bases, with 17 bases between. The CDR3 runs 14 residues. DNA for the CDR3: TGTGCCAGCACCCCGGCGGGCACAGATGAGACCCAGTACTTC. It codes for CASTPAGTDETQYF. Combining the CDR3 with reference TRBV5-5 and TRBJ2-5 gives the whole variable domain DAGVTQSPTHLIKTRGQQVTLRCSPISGHKSVSWYQQVLGQGPQFIFQYYEKEERGRGNFPDRFSARQFPNYSSELNVNALLLGDSALYLCASTPAGTDETQYFGPGTRLLVL.

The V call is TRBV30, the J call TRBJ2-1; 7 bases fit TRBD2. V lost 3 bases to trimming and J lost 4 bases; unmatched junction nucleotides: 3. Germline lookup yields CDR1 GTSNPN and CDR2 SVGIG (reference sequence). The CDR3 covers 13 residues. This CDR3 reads CAWSGGNYNEQFF. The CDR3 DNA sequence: TGTGCCTGGAGCGGGGGGAATTACAATGAGCAGTTCTTC.

This CDR3 reads CASSYLGQDYGYTF. The CDR3 nucleotides are TGTGCCAGCAGTTACCTTGGACAGGACTATGGCTACACCTTC. V and J are TRBV6-5 and TRBJ1-2, with 7 nucleotides matching TRBD1. Germline V gene lookup returns CDR1 MNHEY and CDR2 SVGAGI. The CDR3 totals 14 residues. Germline trimming cut 2 bases from V and 3 bases from J; bases unmatched to any gene: 3.

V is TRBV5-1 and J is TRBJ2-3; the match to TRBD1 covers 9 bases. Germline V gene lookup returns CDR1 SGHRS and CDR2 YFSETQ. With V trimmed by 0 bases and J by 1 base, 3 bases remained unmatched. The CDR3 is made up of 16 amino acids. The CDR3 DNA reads TGCGCCAGCAGCTTGGGGGGACAGGGTCGCACAGATACGCAGTATTTT. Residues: CASSLGGQGRTDTQYF.

The CDR3 nucleotides read TGTGCCAGTCAAGGTAGCGGGAGGGCCTTCGGCACAGATACGCAGTATTTT. Translating gives CASQGSGRAFGTDTQYF. The V gene is TRBV28, the J gene TRBJ2-3; 11 positions agree with TRBD2. This CDR3 contains 17 residues. Germline trimming cut 9 bases from V and 1 base from J; bases unmatched to any gene: 12. Germline V gives CDR1 MDHEN, CDR2 SYDVKM. Full variable domain (outside the CDR3, taken from reference TRBV28 and TRBJ2-3): DVKVTQSSRYLVKRTGEKVFLECVQDMDHENMFWYRQDPGLGLRLIYFSYDVKMKEKGDIPEGYSVSREKKERFSLILESASTNQTSMYLCASQGSGRAFGTDTQYFGPGTRLTVL.

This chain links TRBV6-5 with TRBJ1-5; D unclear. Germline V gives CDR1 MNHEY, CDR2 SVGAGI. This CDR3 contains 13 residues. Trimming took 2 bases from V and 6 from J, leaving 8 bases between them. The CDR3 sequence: CASSYSFGQPQHF. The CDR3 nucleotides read TGTGCCAGCAGTTACAGCTTCGGTCAGCCCCAGCATTTT.

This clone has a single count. The DNA for the CDR3 is TGTGCCAGCAGTTCACTCGGGACAGGTGACACTGAAGCTTTCTTT. The encoded protein is CASSSLGTGDTEAFF. This chain joins TRBV28 and TRBJ1-1; 8 bases are shared with TRBD1. Germline values: CDR1 MDHEN, CDR2 SYDVKM. This CDR3 region has 15 residues. After removal of 4 bases from V and 3 bases from J, the junction contained 7 bases not matched to a gene.